Following are 27 T cell receptor beta chains from one sample sequenced in a study of lymphopenia after photon versus proton radiotherapy. Generated by immunoSEQ multiplex PCR, the TCRdb table keeps only in-frame clones and is missing some. The top ten clones hold around 20% of a sample with under 25,000 clones, around 85% of them seen once. Sequenced here: peripheral blood, sampled from a patient treated with photon-based radiotherapy. These receptors originate from a man between 60 and 70 years old with pancreatic cancer.

The rearrangement uses TRBV7-6 and TRBJ1-4; 7 bases match TRBD1. The trim removed 4 bases at V and 0 bases at J, leaving 5 bases unmatched. CDR1 is SGHVS and CDR2 is FNYEAQ in the germline V gene. The CDR3 loop spans 16 amino acids. Written as DNA, the CDR3 is TGTGCCAGCAGCTCCCGTCAGGGGGCAACTAATGAAAAACTGTTTTTT. The encoded protein is CASSSRQGATNEKLFF.

The chain employs TRBV27 and TRBJ2-6; tentative D call: TRBD1 (6 bases). Per the germline V gene, CDR1 is MNHEY and CDR2 is SMNVEV (reference sequence). Trimming left V 7 bases short and J 0 bases short, with 13 bases between. The CDR3 loop spans 16 amino acids. Here the CDR3 DNA reads TGTGCCAGCACTCAGCAGGGGAGCTCTGGGGCCAACGTCCTGACTTTC. Translated: CASTQQGSSGANVLTF.

The J gene is TRBJ1-3, the V gene TRBV19; D gene ambiguous. Trimming left V 8 bases short and J 2 bases short, with 13 bases between. There are 14 residues in the CDR3. Per the germline V gene, CDR1 is LNHDA and CDR2 is SQIVND (reference sequence). This CDR3 reads CASYLAGTGNTIYF. In DNA, the CDR3 is TGTGCCAGTTACCTGGCGGGCACTGGAAACACCATATATTTT.

J is TRBJ2-1 and V is TRBV27; D is uncertain. Looked up from germline, CDR1 is MNHEY and CDR2 is SMNVEV (reference sequence). The CDR3 loop spans 12 amino acids. The germline V and J ends were trimmed by 8 bases and 6 bases, with 11 bases remaining between them. The CDR3 spells CASGIIGNEQFF. The CDR3 region has the DNA TGTGCCAGCGGTATCATTGGCAATGAGCAGTTCTTC.

The CDR3 spells CASSQDGGVLRYF. CDR3 in DNA: TGCGCCAGCAGCCAAGATGGCGGGGTATTGAGGTACTTC. The rearrangement joins TRBV4-1 to TRBJ2-7, with D possibly being TRBD2 (6 bases). CDR1 and CDR2 from the germline V gene are MGHRA and YSYEKL. This CDR3 spans 13 amino acids. The ends were cut back, 0 bases at V and 12 bases at J, with 15 bases in the middle.

About this clone: Germline and junction disagree at one end, which may indicate a read error. The chain is built from TRBV7-7 and TRBJ2-1; 7 positions match TRBD1. Looked up from germline, CDR1 is SSHAT and CDR2 is FNYEAQ (reference sequence). The CDR3 extends over 14 amino acids. The CDR3 region is CASSRGGQYNEQFF. The CDR3 DNA is TGTGCTAGCAGTCGAGGGGGCCAATACAATGAGCAGTTCTTC.

The V gene is TRBV6-5, the J gene TRBJ1-2, with D uncertain. V lost 1 base to trimming and J lost 9 bases, with 15 bases between them. CDR3 length equals 14 residues. Germline V gene lookup returns CDR1 MNHEY and CDR2 SVGAGI. CDR3 loop: CASSYYGSPISYTF. The CDR3 nucleotides read TGTGCCAGCAGTTACTATGGGTCTCCTATTAGCTACACCTTC.

The genes are TRBV5-4 and TRBJ2-3; 7 positions agree with TRBD1. Trimming cost V 4 bases and J 2 bases; bases outside gene matches: 4. The CDR3 contains 14 residues. Looked up from germline, CDR1 is SGHNT and CDR2 is YYREEE (reference sequence). This CDR3 is CASSPGQATDTQYF. CDR3 coding DNA: TGTGCCAGCAGCCCTGGACAGGCCACAGATACGCAGTATTTT.

This clone was counted once. The chain joins TRBV9 to TRBJ2-2, with 8 bases identical to TRBD1. Germline V gene lookup returns CDR1 SGDLS and CDR2 YYNGEE. The CDR3 length is 15 residues. V shed 1 base, J shed 7 bases, and the junction held 6 bases outside the gene matches. The CDR3 loop reads CASSVTQGAVGELFF. The CDR3 region has the DNA TGTGCCAGCAGCGTAACCCAGGGGGCGGTCGGGGAGCTGTTTTTT.

The CDR3 DNA reads as TGTGCCAGCAGCTTAGCGGGGGGGAGCTCTGGAAACACCATATATTTT. Amino acid sequence: CASSLAGGSSGNTIYF. This chain connects TRBV7-6 to TRBJ1-3; D is possibly TRBD1 (5 bases). Trimming removed 0 bases at V and 0 bases at J, with 9 bases between. Germline lookup yields CDR1 SGHVS and CDR2 FNYEAQ. CDR3 length: 16 residues.

This sequence joins TRBV10-3 and TRBJ2-7; TRBD2 matches at 8 bases. The germline V gene has CDR1 ENHRY and CDR2 SYGVKD. This CDR3 region has 15 residues. The junction had 9 bases not matched to a gene; V was cut back by 3 bases and J by 5 bases. In DNA form, the CDR3 reads TGTGCCATCAGTGATGTGTTAGCGGGGATCAACGAGCAGTACTTC. This gives the protein CAISDVLAGINEQYF.

The chain links TRBV18 to TRBJ2-2; D remains unclear. The V gene lost 2 bases and the J gene lost 8 bases, with 9 bases spanning the gap. This CDR3 has 13 residues. Germline-derived CDR1 and CDR2 are KGHSH and LQKENI. The CDR3 spells CASSPSLVGELFF. For the CDR3, the DNA is TGTGCCAGCTCACCAAGCCTAGTGGGGGAGCTGTTTTTT.

The chain has TRBV4-1 and TRBJ1-1; D not resolved. The CDR3 runs 17 residues. The germline V gene has CDR1 MGHRA and CDR2 YSYEKL. Between the trimmed V and J ends, which lost 0 bases and 1 base, there was a span of 15 bases. The CDR3, as DNA: TGCGCCAGCAGCCAAGATCGGACCCCACGGGCGAACACTGAAGCTTTCTTT. This gives the protein CASSQDRTPRANTEAFF.

The chain couples TRBV9 to TRBJ2-2, with D tentatively TRBD2 (7 bases). Germline V CDR1 and CDR2: SGDLS, YYNGEE. The CDR3 is 15 residues long. The ends were cut back, 3 bases at V and 7 bases at J, with 16 bases in the middle. The CDR3 loop is CASSEGGFRDGELFF. CDR3 in DNA: TGTGCCAGCAGCGAGGGGGGGTTCAGAGACGGGGAGCTGTTTTTT.

The chain recombines TRBV7-8 with TRBJ2-1; 7 bases are a match to TRBD1. Looked up from germline, CDR1 is SGHVS and CDR2 is FQNEAQ. The CDR3 sequence is 14 residues long. Germline trimming cut 5 bases from V and 7 bases from J; bases unmatched to any gene: 8. CDR3 residues: CASSVGTDLNEQFF. CDR3 in DNA: TGTGCCAGCAGCGTAGGGACAGACTTGAATGAGCAGTTCTTC.

The V call is TRBV6-6, the J call TRBJ2-1; D unclear. The ends were cut back, 0 bases at V and 7 bases at J, with 7 bases in the middle. The CDR3 has 13 residues. The germline CDR1 and CDR2 sequences are MNHNY and SVGAGI (reference sequence). The CDR3 reads CASSYSHRNEQFF. Here the CDR3 DNA reads TGTGCCAGCAGTTACTCCCACCGGAATGAGCAGTTCTTC.

The rearrangement uses TRBV6-4 and TRBJ1-2; D unclear. Germline CDR1 MRHNA, CDR2 SNTAGT. This CDR3 contains 13 residues. Trimming shortened V by 4 bases and J by 1 base, and 7 bases separated the two germline ends. CDR3 coding DNA: TGTGCCAGCAGTGTAGCTCATAACTATGGCTACACCTTC. Translating it yields CASSVAHNYGYTF.

The J gene is TRBJ1-3, the V gene TRBV15; D is unclear. Germline V CDR1 and CDR2: LNHNV, YYDKDF (reference sequence). This CDR3 comprises 13 residues. V gave up 0 bases and J gave up 7 bases, with 7 bases separating them. The CDR3 sequence is CATSRDRTNTIYF. CDR3 coding DNA: TGTGCCACCAGCAGAGACAGAACGAACACCATATATTTT.

V is TRBV6-4 and J is TRBJ2-5; D is possibly TRBD2 (5 bases). The CDR3 runs 16 residues. Germline-derived CDR1 and CDR2 are MRHNA and SNTAGT. The germline V and J ends were trimmed by 5 bases and 4 bases, with 20 bases remaining between them. The CDR3 reads CASSLNPGAGLETQYF. In DNA, the CDR3 is TGTGCCAGCAGTCTCAATCCTGGCGCGGGCCTAGAGACCCAGTACTTC.

The chain employs TRBV18 and TRBJ2-2, with TRBD1 matching over 8 bases. Germline V gene data show CDR1 as KGHSH and CDR2 as LQKENI. Losses at the gene ends were 3 bases for V and 5 bases for J; bases not matched to a gene: 5. This CDR3 has 15 residues. CDR3 region: CASSPGQGGTGELFF. The CDR3 nucleotides read TGTGCCAGCTCACCTGGACAGGGTGGAACCGGGGAGCTGTTTTTT.

CDR3 nucleotide sequence: TGTGCCAGCAGCTCCGCCTCCTACGAGCAGTACTTC. This sequence encodes CASSSASYEQYF. The chain is built from TRBV7-9 and TRBJ2-7; D ambiguous. CDR1 and CDR2 from the germline V gene are SEHNR and FQNEAQ (reference sequence). The V end lost 4 bases, the J end lost 0 bases, and 4 bases lay between the germline ends. The CDR3 is 12 amino acids.

This clone was counted a few times. The V call is TRBV27, the J call TRBJ2-3; 9 nucleotides line up with TRBD2. Germline lookup yields CDR1 MNHEY and CDR2 SMNVEV (reference sequence). The CDR3 loop spans 19 amino acids. The junction had 16 bases not matched to a gene; V was cut back by 5 bases and J by 1 base. The CDR3 DNA is TGTGCCAGCAGTCCAAACCCGATTAGCGGGGGTTTACGCACAGATACGCAGTATTTT. This encodes CASSPNPISGGLRTDTQYF.

This chain connects TRBV9 to TRBJ2-6; D might be TRBD1 or TRBD2, each matching 5 bases. Per germline, CDR1 SGDLS and CDR2 YYNGEE. Deletions cut 6 bases from V and 11 bases from J, with 12 bases between. CDR3 length: 12 amino acids. CDR3 region: CASNRDGYVLTF. The CDR3 nucleotides are TGTGCCAGCAACCGGGACGGCTACGTCCTGACTTTC.

This rearrangement joins TRBV6-4 to TRBJ2-1; the D is unclear. V was trimmed by 5 bases and J by 0 bases, leaving 11 bases between them. Germline loops: CDR1 MRHNA, CDR2 SNTAGT. This CDR3 has 15 amino acids. This CDR3 is CASSIWASSYNEQFF. DNA for the CDR3: TGTGCCAGCAGTATATGGGCCAGCTCCTACAATGAGCAGTTCTTC.

The V call is TRBV5-1, the J call TRBJ2-7, with 10 bases aligning to TRBD1. Germline V lookup: CDR1 SGHRS, CDR2 YFSETQ. The trim removed 0 bases at V and 3 bases at J, leaving 3 bases unmatched. The CDR3 length is 15 residues. The CDR3: CASSLVRDRGYEQYF. CDR3 DNA sequence: TGCGCCAGCAGCTTGGTCCGGGACAGGGGCTACGAGCAGTACTTC.

To note about this clone: Other DNA sequences in the same sample also yield this CDR3. The chain has TRBV11-1 and TRBJ2-5, with D perhaps matching TRBD2 (6 bases). CDR3 length: 14 residues. From germline, CDR1 is SGHAT and CDR2 FQDESV (reference sequence). The V and J ends lost 6 bases and 4 bases respectively, with 15 bases between them. The CDR3 coding sequence is TGTGCCAGCAGTCCCCGACTAGTCACAGAGACCCAGTACTTC. This gives the protein CASSPRLVTETQYF. The whole variable domain, filled in from reference TRBV11-1 and TRBJ2-5, reads EAEVAQSPRYKITEKSQAVAFWCDPISGHATLYWYRQILGQGPELLVQFQDESVVDDSQLPKDRFSAERLKGVDSTLKIQPAELGDSAMYLCASSPRLVTETQYFGPGTRLLVL.

This clone appeared a single time. This sequence joins TRBV11-2 and TRBJ1-2, with TRBD1 matching over 8 bases. Germline CDR1 reads SGHAT; CDR2 reads FQNNGV. The CDR3 runs to 15 residues. Unmatched junction bases numbered 7, after V lost 4 bases and J lost 3 bases. DNA for the CDR3: TGTGCCAGCAGCTCGACCAGGGGGCGCGACTATGGCTACACCTTC. The encoded protein is CASSSTRGRDYGYTF.